This record concerns one T cell receptor (beta chain) sequence. What it binds is not known. These data originate in a study of cytomegalovirus exposure and HLA in healthy donors. PCR employed 60 Vbeta and 13 Jbeta primers. Profiling relied on immunoSEQ multiplex PCR, and the TCRdb table lists in-frame clones only, not all of them. The data contain 100,000 to 150,000 clones, just under 75% of them singletons. Overall study findings and caveats: Reported results showed that the classifier diagnosed cytomegalovirus status with high specificity and sensitivity. In vitro assays verified that a few CMV-associated chains recognized CMV antigens specifically. Analysis was performed later, and it showed HLA-associated TCR beta chains to be more clonally expanded than equally common others. Common viral pathogens seemed, in a later analysis, to connect with several of the most significant clusters.

The length of the CDR3 is 14 residues. V was trimmed by 1 base and J by 0 bases, leaving 7 bases between them. In germline, CDR1 is LNHDA, CDR2 SQIVND (reference sequence). The chain combines TRBV19 with TRBJ2-7, with D unresolved. This TCR came from a man aged 35-49 years in good health and CMV-seropositive. Sequencing used PBMCs. The CDR3 DNA sequence: TGTGCCAGTAGTATAGGGGCCAGCTCCTACGAGCAGTACTTC. Translating gives CASSIGASSYEQYF.